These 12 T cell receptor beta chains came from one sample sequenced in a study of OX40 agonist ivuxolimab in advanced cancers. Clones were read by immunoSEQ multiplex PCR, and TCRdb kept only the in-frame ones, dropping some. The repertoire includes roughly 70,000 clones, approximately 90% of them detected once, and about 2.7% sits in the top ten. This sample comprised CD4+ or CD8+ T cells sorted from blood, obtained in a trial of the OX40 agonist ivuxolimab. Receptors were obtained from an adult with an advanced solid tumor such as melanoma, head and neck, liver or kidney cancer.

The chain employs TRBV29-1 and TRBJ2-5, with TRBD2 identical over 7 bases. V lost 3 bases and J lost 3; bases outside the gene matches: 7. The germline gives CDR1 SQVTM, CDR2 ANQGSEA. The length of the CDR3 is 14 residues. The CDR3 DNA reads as TGCAGCGTTGAGTTCTTCGCGGGAGAAGAGACCCAGTACTTC. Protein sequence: CSVEFFAGEETQYF.

As DNA, the CDR3 is TGTGCCAGCAGTTTATTTGGAGCAGCCTACGAGCAGTACTTC. Translated: CASSLFGAAYEQYF. V and J are TRBV27 and TRBJ2-7; D unresolved. Trimming cost V 1 base and J 2 bases, with 9 bases left between them. The CDR3 loop spans 14 amino acids. In germline, CDR1 is MNHEY, CDR2 SMNVEV (reference sequence).

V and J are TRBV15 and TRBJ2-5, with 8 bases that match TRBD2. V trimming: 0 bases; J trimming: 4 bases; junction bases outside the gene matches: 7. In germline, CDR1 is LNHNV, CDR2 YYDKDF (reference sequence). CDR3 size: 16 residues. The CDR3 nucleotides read TGTGCCACCAGCAGAGAGGCGGGAGGCTTAGGAGAGACCCAGTACTTC. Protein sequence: CATSREAGGLGETQYF.

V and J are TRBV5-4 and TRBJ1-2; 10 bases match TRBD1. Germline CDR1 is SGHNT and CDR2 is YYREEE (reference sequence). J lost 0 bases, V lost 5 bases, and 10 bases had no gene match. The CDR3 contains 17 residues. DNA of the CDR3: TGTGCCAGCAGTCCCGGGACAGGGGCGGATTCTAACTATGGCTACACCTTC. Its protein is CASSPGTGADSNYGYTF.

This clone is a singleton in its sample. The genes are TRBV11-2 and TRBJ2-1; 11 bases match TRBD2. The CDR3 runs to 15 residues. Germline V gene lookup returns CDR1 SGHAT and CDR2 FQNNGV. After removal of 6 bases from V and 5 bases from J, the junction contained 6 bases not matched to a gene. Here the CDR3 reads CASRRPGLADNEQFF. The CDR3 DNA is TGTGCCAGCAGGCGACCGGGACTAGCGGACAATGAGCAGTTCTTC.

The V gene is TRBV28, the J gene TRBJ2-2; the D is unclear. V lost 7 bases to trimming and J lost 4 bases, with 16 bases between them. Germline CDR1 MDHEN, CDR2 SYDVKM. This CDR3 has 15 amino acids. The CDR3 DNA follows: TGTGCCAGCACCAATTTTGGGCTGGGCACCGGGGAGCTGTTTTTT. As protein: CASTNFGLGTGELFF.

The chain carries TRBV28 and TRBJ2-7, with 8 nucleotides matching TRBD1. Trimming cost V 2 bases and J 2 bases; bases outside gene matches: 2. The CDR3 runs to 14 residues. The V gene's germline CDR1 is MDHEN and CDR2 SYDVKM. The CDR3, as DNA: TGTGCCAGCAGTTTAACGGGACAGGCCTACGAGCAGTACTTC. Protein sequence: CASSLTGQAYEQYF.

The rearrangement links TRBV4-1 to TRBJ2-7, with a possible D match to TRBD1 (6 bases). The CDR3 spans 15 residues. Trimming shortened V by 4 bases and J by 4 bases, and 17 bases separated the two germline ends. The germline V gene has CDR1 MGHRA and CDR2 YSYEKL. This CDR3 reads CASSRHPTGGYEQYF. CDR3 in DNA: TGCGCCAGCAGCCGTCACCCGACAGGCGGGTACGAGCAGTACTTC.

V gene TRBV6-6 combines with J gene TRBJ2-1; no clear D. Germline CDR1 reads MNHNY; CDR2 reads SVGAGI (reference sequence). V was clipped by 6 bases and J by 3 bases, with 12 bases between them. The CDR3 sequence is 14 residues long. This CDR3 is CASSPRPDYNEQFF. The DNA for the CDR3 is TGTGCCAGCAGCCCCCGCCCAGACTACAATGAGCAGTTCTTC.

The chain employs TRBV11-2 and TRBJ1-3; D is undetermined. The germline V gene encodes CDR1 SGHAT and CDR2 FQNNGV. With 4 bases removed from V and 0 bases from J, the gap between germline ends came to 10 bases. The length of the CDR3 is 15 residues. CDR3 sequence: CASSSGPPSGNTIYF. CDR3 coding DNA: TGTGCCAGCAGCTCAGGTCCCCCCTCTGGAAACACCATATATTTT.

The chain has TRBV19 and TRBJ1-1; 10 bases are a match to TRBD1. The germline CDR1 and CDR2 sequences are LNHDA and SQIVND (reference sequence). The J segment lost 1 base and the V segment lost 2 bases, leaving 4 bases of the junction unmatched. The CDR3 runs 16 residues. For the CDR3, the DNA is TGTGCCAGTAGTATAAGGAGGGACAGGGGGAACACTGAAGCTTTCTTT. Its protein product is CASSIRRDRGNTEAFF.

CDR3 coding DNA: TGCAGCGTTAACCTCGACACCTCTGGGGCCAACGTCCTGACTTTC. Translating gives CSVNLDTSGANVLTF. The rearrangement joins TRBV29-1 to TRBJ2-6; D not certain. Germline V gene lookup returns CDR1 SQVTM and CDR2 ANQGSEA. This CDR3 is 15 amino acids long. V was cut by 5 bases and J by 0 bases, with 11 bases left in between.